The clone carrying this T cell receptor beta chain was seen only a few times. Its antigen is unidentified. Read coverage stops 3 residues before the CDR3 terminus; the germline J gene supplies the remainder. Profiling relied on immunoSEQ multiplex PCR, and the TCRdb table lists in-frame clones only, not all of them. This sample carries about 28,000 clones and no singletons, and roughly 29% goes to the top ten. This record belongs to a study of T cell clonality in common variable immunodeficiency. Broader study findings: Compared with controls, CVID subjects had fewer shared TCRbeta clones. CVID subjects had higher TCRbeta clonality than healthy controls, most marked in about a third. Common variable immunodeficiency TCR beta sequences reportedly had fewer deletions and N-nucleotide insertions.

Trimming pared 5 bases from V and 2 bases from J, leaving 10 bases between. Germline V gene lookup returns CDR1 MNHEY and CDR2 SVGEGT. CDR3 size: 13 residues. The chain employs TRBV6-2 or TRBV6-3 and TRBJ2-7, with a weak D call TRBD1 (5 bases). The source is a human donor with common variable immunodeficiency. Material: peripheral blood mononuclear cells. The sequenced CDR3 bases are TGTGCCAGCAGTCCTGACAGCACCTACGAG. It yields the protein CASSPDSTYE. The full CDR3 sequence reads CASSPDSTYEQYF.